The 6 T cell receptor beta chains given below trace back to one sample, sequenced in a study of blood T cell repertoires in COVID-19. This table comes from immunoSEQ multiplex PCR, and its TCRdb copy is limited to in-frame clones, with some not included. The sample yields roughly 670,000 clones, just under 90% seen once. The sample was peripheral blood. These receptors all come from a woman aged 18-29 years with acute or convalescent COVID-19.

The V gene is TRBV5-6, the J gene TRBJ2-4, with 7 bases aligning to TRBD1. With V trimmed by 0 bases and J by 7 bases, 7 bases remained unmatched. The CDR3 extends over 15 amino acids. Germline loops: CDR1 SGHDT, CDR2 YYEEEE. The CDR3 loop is CASSLALTGWNIQYF. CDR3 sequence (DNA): TGTGCCAGCAGCTTGGCCCTGACAGGGTGGAACATTCAGTACTTC. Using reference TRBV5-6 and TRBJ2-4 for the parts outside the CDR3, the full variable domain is DAGVTQSPTHLIKTRGQQVTLRCSPKSGHDTVSWYQQALGQGPQFIFQYYEEEERQRGNFPDRFSGHQFPNYSSELNVNALLLGDSALYLCASSLALTGWNIQYFGAGTRLSVL.

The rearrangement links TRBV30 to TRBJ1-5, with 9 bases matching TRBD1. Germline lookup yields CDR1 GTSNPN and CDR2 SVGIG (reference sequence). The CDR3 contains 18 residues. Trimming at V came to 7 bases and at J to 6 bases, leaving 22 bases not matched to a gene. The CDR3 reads CASPRSGQGRSLGQPQHF. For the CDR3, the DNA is TGTGCCTCGCCACGCTCGGGACAGGGCAGGAGCTTGGGTCAGCCCCAGCATTTT.

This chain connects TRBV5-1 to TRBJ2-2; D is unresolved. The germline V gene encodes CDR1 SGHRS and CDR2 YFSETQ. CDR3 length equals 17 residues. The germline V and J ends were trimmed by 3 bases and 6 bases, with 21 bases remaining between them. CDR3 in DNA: TGCGCCAGCAGCTCCGAACAGACGGTCAATCTGGCCGGGGAGCTGTTTTTT. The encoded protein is CASSSEQTVNLAGELFF.

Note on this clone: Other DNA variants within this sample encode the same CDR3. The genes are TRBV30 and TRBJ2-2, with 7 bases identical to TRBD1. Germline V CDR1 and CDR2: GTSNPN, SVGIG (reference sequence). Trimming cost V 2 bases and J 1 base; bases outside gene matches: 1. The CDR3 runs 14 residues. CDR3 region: CAWSPGGNTGELFF. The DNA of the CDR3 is TGTGCCTGGAGTCCAGGGGGGAACACCGGGGAGCTGTTTTTT. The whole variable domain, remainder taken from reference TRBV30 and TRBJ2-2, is SQTIHQWPATLVQPVGSPLSLECTVEGTSNPNLYWYRQAAGRGLQLLFYSVGIGQISSEVPQNLSASRPQDRQFILSSKKLLLSDSGFYLCAWSPGGNTGELFFGEGSRLTVL.

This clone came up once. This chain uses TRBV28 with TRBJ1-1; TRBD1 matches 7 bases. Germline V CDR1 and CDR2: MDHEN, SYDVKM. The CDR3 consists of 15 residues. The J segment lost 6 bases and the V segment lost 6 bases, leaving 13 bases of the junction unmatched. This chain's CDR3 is CASSQILGQVPEAFF. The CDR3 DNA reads TGTGCCAGCAGCCAAATCTTAGGACAGGTTCCTGAAGCTTTCTTT.

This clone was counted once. This CDR3 reads CASSQVTIQVISTDTQYF. The CDR3 nucleotides are TGCGCCAGCAGCCAAGTGACGATACAGGTGATTAGCACAGATACGCAGTATTTT. The rearrangement links TRBV4-1 to TRBJ2-3, with D possibly matching TRBD1 (5 bases). The CDR3 covers 18 residues. V was pared by 1 base and J by 0 bases, with 17 bases between. Germline assignment: CDR1 MGHRA and CDR2 YSYEKL.